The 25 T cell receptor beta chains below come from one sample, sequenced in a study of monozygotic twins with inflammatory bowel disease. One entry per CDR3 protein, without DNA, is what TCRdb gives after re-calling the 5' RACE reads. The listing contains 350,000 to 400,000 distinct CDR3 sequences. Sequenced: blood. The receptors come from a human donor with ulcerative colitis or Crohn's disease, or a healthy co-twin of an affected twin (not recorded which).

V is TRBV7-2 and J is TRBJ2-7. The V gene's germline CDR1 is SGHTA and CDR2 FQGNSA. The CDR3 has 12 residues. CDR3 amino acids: CASSLVAHEQYF.

Here the CDR3 reads CSARGQGIDQPQHF. The V call is TRBV20-1, the J call TRBJ1-5; TCRdb proposes TRBD1, but this gene call is untestable without DNA. CDR1 and CDR2 (germline): DFQATT, SNEGSKA (reference sequence). The CDR3 length is 14 residues.

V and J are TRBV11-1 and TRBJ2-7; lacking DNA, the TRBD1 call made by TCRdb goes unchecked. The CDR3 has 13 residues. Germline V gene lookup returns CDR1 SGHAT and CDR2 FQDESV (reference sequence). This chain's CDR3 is CASSFGHSYEQYF.

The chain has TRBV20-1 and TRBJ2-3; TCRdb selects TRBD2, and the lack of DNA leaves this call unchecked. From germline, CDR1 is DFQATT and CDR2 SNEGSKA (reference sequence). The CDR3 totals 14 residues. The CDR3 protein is CSARGLAGPDTQYF.

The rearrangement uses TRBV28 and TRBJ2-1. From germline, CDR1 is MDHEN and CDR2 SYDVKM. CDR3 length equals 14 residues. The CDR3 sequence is CASTVANAYNEQFF.

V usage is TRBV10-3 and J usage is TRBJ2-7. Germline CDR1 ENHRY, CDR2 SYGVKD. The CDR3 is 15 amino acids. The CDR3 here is CAISEPDRSSYEQYF.

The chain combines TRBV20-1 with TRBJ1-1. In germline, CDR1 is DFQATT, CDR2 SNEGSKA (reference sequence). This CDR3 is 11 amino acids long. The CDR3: CSAYVNTEAFF.

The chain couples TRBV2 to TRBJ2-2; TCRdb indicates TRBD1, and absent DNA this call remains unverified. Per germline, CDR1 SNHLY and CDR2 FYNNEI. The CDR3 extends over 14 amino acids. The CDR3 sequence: CASSRTGYTGELFF.

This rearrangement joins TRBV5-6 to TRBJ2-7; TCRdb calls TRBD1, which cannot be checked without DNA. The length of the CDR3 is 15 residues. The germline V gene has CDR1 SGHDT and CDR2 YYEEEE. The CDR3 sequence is CASSTSTGYSYEQYF.

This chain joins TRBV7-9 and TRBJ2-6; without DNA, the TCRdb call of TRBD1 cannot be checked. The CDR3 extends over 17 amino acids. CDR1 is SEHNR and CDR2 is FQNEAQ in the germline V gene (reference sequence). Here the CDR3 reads CASSLGTGASGANVLTF.

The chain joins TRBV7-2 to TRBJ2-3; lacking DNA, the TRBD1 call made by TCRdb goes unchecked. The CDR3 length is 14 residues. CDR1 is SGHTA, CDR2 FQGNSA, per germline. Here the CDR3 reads CASSTRGGSDTQYF.

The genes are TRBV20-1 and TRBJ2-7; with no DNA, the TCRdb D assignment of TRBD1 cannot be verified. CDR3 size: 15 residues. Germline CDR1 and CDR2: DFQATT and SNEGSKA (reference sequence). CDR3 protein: CSARAGQGAAYEQYF.

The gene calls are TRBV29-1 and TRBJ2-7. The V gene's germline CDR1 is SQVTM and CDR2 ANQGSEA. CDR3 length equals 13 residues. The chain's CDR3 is CSVAGGGTYEQYF.

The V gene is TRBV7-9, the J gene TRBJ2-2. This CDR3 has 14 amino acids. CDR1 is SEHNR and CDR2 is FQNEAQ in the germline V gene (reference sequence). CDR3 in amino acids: CASSLEAASGELFF.

The CDR3 protein is CASSIPRDTGELFF. This chain joins TRBV19 and TRBJ2-2; the TRBD1 assignment by TCRdb is unverifiable without DNA. This CDR3 region has 14 residues. Looked up from germline, CDR1 is LNHDA and CDR2 is SQIVND (reference sequence).

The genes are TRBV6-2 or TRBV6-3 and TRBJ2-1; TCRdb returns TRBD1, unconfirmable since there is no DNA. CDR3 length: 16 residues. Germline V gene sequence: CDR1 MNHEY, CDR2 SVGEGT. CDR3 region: CASSYRQGAGHNEQFF.

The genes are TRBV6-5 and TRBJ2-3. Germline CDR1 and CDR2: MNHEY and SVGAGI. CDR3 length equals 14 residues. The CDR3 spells CASSYSDDTDTQYF.

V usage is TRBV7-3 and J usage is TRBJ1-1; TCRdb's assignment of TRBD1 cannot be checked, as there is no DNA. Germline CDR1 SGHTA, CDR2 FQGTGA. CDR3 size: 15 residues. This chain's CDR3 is CASSPQGLRNTEAFF.

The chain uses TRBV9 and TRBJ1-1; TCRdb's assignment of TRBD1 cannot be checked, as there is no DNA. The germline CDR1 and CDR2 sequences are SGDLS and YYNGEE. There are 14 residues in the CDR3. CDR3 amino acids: CASSPTALGTEAFF.

The CDR3 protein is CASSYTIRTYEQYF. The chain uses TRBV6-5 and TRBJ2-7. Germline V gene data show CDR1 as MNHEY and CDR2 as SVGAGI. CDR3 size: 14 residues.

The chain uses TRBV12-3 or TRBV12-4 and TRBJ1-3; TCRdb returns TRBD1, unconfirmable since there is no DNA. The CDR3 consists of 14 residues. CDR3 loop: CASSFGTGLDTIYF.

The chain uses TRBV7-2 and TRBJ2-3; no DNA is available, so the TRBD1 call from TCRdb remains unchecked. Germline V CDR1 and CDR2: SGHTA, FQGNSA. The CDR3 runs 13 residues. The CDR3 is CASSLDRVDTQYF.

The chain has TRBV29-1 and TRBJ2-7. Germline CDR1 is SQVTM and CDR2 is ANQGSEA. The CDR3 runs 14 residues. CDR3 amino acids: CSVLASGSSYEQYF.

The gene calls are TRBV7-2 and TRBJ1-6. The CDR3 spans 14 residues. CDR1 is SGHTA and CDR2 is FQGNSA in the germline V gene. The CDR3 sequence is CASSLGTYNSPLHF.

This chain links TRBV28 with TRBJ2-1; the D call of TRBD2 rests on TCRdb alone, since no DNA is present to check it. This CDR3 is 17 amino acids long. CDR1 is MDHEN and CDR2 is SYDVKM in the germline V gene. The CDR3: CASSFPGTSGGWDEQFF.